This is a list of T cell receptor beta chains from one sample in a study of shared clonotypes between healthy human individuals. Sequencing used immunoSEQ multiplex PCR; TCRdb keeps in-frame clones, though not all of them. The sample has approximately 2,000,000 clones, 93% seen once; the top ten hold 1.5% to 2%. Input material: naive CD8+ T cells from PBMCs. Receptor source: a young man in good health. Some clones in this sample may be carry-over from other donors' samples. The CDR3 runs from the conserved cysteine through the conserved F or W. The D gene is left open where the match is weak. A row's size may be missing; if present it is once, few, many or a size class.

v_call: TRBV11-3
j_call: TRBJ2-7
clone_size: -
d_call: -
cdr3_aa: CASSPETGYEQYF
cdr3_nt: TGTGCCAGCAGCCCCGAGACAGGTTACGAGCAGTACTTC

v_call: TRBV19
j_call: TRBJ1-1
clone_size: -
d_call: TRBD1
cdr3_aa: CASSLGQLNTEAFF
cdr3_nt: TGTGCCAGTAGTTTGGGACAGCTGAACACTGAAGCTTTCTTT

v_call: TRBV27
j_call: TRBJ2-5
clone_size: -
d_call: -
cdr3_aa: CASSLRGPGSGETQYF
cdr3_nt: TGTGCCAGCAGTTTACGCGGACCAGGGTCTGGAGAGACCCAGTACTTC

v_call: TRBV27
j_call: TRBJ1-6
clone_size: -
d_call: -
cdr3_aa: CASSLSLSSYNSPLHF
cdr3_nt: TGTGCCAGCAGTTTATCGCTGAGCTCCTATAATTCACCCCTCCACTTT

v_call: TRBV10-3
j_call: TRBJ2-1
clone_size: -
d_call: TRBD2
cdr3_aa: CAISTSGEPQNEQFF
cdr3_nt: TGTGCCATCAGTACTAGCGGAGAACCTCAAAATGAGCAGTTCTTC

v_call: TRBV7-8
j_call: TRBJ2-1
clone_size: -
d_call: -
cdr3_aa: CASSLDNRLAAHNEQFF
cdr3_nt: TGTGCCAGCAGCTTAGACAATCGCTTAGCGGCACACAATGAGCAGTTCTTC

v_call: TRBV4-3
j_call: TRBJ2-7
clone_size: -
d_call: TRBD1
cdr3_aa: CASSQRTGGNEQYF
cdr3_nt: TGCGCCAGCAGCCAGCGGACAGGGGGGAACGAGCAGTACTTC

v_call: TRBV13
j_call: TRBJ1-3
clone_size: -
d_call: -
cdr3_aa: CASSLDAGSNGNTIYF
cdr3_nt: TGTGCCAGCAGCTTAGACGCAGGGAGTAACGGAAACACCATATATTTT

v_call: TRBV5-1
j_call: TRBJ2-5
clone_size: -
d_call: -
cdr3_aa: CASSLTPWEETQYF
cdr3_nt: TGCGCCAGCAGCTTGACCCCCTGGGAAGAGACCCAGTACTTC

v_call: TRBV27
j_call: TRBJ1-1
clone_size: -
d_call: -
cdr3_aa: CASRTRSPNTEAFF
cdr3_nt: TGTGCCAGCAGGACTCGAAGTCCGAACACTGAAGCTTTCTTT

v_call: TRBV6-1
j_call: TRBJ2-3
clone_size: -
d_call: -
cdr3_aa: CASSEYTYTDTQYF
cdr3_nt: TGTGCCAGCAGTGAATACACCTACACAGATACGCAGTATTTT

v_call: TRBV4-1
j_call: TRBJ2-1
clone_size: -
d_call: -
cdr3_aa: CASSQGSATYNEQFF
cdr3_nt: TGCGCCAGCAGCCAAGGAAGCGCAACCTACAATGAGCAGTTCTTC

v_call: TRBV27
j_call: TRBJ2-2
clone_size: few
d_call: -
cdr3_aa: CASSLYEGRTGELFF
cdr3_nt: TGTGCCAGCAGTTTATATGAGGGCCGCACCGGGGAGCTGTTTTTT

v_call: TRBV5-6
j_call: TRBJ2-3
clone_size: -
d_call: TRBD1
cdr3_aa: CASSLSLRGNTDTQYF
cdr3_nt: TGTGCCAGCAGCTTGTCGCTCAGGGGGAACACAGATACGCAGTATTTT

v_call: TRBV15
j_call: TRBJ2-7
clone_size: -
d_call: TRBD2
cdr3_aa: CATSARPGPVRGYEQYF
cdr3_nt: TGTGCCACCAGCGCCCGTCCGGGACCAGTGCGGGGGTACGAGCAGTACTTC

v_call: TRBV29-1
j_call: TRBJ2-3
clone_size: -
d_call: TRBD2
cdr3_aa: CSVEYLRLAGASSTDTQYF
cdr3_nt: TGCAGCGTTGAGTATCTCAGGCTAGCGGGAGCCTCTAGCACAGATACGCAGTATTTT

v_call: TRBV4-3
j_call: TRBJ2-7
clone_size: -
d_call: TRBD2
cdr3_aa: CASSPGLAGGYEQYF
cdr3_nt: TGCGCCAGCAGCCCCGGACTAGCGGGAGGGTACGAGCAGTACTTC

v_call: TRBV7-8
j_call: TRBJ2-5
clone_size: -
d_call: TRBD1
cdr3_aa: CASSARTGGETQYF
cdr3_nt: TGTGCCAGCAGCGCCCGGACAGGTGGAGAGACCCAGTACTTC

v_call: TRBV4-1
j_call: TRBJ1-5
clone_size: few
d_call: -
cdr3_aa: CASSQVSQSNQPQHF
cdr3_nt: TGCGCCAGCAGCCAAGTCTCGCAGAGCAATCAGCCCCAGCATTTT

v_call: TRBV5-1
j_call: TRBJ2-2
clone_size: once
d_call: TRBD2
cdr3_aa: CASSSPGLAGEYAGELFF
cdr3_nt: TGCGCCAGCAGCTCCCCGGGACTAGCGGGAGAGTACGCCGGGGAGCTGTTTTTT

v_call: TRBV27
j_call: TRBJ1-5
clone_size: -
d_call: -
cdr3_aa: CASRMDTLNQPQHF
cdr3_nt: TGTGCCAGCAGGATGGACACACTTAATCAGCCCCAGCATTTT

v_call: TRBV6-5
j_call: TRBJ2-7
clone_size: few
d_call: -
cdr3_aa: CASSYSTSYEQYF
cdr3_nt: TGTGCCAGCAGTTACTCGACTAGCTACGAGCAGTACTTC

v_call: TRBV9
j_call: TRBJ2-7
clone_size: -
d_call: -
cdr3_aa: CASSAGTATYEQYF
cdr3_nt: TGTGCCAGCAGCGCCGGGACCGCCACCTACGAGCAGTACTTC

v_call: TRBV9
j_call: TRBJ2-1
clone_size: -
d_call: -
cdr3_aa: CASSVNRETRGYNEQFF
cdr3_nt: TGTGCCAGCAGCGTAAACCGGGAAACTCGAGGTTACAATGAGCAGTTCTTC

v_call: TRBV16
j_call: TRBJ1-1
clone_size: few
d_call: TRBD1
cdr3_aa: CASSMGQGGTEAFF
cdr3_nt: TGTGCCAGCAGCATGGGACAGGGCGGCACTGAAGCTTTCTTT

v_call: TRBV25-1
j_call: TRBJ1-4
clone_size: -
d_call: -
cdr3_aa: CASSDHGLAEKLFF
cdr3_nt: TGTGCCAGCAGTGACCACGGGTTGGCTGAAAAACTGTTTTTT

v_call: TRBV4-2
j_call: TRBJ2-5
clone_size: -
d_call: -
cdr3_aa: CASSQVPGRGVGETQYF
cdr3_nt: TGTGCCAGCAGCCAAGTCCCGGGCAGGGGGGTTGGAGAGACCCAGTACTTC

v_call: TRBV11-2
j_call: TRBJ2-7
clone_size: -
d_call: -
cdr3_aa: CATAPRAGPHEQYF
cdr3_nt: TGTGCCACCGCCCCCCGGGCAGGGCCCCACGAGCAGTACTTC

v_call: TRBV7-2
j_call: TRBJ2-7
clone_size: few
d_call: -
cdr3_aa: CASSSVRYEQYF
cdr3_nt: TGTGCCAGCAGCTCTGTTAGATACGAGCAGTACTTC

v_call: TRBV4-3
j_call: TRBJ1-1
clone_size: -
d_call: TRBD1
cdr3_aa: CASSQDQWTGDTEAFF
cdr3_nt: TGCGCCAGCAGCCAAGATCAGTGGACAGGGGACACTGAAGCTTTCTTT

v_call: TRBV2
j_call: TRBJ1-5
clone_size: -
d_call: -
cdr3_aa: CASTGDFPNQPQHF
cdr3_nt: TGTGCCAGCACCGGGGACTTCCCGAATCAGCCCCAGCATTTT

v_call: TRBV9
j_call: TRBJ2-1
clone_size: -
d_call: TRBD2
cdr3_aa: CASSVGGLITYNEQFF
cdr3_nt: TGTGCCAGCAGCGTAGGGGGACTAATTACCTACAATGAGCAGTTCTTC

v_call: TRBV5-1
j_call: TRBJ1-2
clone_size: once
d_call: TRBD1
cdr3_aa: CASSSDRVSYGYTF
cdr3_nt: TGCGCCAGCAGCTCGGACAGGGTGTCCTATGGCTACACCTTC

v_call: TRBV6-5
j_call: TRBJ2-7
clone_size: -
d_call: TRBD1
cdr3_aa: CASRPWGTDSYEQYF
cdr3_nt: TGTGCCAGCCGCCCTTGGGGGACAGACTCCTACGAGCAGTACTTC

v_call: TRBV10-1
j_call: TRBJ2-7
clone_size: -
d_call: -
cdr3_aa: CASSESSAILISYEQYF
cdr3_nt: TGCGCCAGCAGTGAGTCGTCCGCTATCCTAATCTCCTACGAGCAGTACTTC

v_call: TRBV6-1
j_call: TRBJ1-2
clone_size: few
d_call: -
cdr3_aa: CASSLYGYTF
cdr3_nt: TGTGCCAGCAGCCTATATGGCTACACCTTC

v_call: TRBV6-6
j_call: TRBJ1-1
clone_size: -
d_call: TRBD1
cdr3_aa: CASSYSATGFGTEAFF
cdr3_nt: TGTGCCAGCAGTTACTCCGCGACAGGGTTTGGCACTGAAGCTTTCTTT

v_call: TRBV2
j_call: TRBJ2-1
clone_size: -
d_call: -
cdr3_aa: CASTGRDGHNEQFF
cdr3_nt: TGTGCCAGCACAGGAAGGGACGGTCACAATGAGCAGTTCTTC